Each of the 5 T cell receptor beta chains below was sequenced from the same sample in a study of blood T cell repertoires in COVID-19. Repertoires were generated with immunoSEQ multiplex PCR, while TCRdb's copy carries only in-frame clones and drops some. The sample includes 150,000 to 200,000 clones, 82% seen only once; the top ten take approximately 10%. The source material was PBMCs or T cells enriched from blood (not recorded which). All receptors come from a man aged 45-60 years who had recovered from COVID-19.

This rearrangement joins TRBV6-4 to TRBJ2-1; TRBD1 agrees at 8 bases. V lost 6 bases and J lost 5; bases outside the gene matches: 3. Looked up from germline, CDR1 is MRHNA and CDR2 is SNTAGT. The CDR3 loop spans 13 amino acids. CDR3 residues: CASSSDRDNEQFF. The CDR3 DNA sequence: TGTGCCAGCAGCTCGGACAGGGACAATGAGCAGTTCTTC.

The rearrangement links TRBV6-5 to TRBJ1-6, with D perhaps matching TRBD1 (5 bases). CDR1 MNHEY and CDR2 SVGAGI come from the germline V gene. The CDR3 runs 12 residues. Between the trimmed V and J ends, which lost 6 bases and 7 bases, there was a span of 7 bases. The CDR3: CASRNRNSPLHF. CDR3 bases: TGTGCCAGCAGAAACAGGAATTCACCCCTCCACTTT.

The V call is TRBV19, the J call TRBJ1-2; D uncertain. Looked up from germline, CDR1 is LNHDA and CDR2 is SQIVND (reference sequence). The CDR3 spans 11 residues. V lost 3 bases, J lost 8 bases, and 7 bases lay in between. The CDR3 DNA is TGTGCCAGTAGTATCGGAGGGGGCTACACCTTC. Protein sequence: CASSIGGGYTF.

The chain carries TRBV19 and TRBJ1-4, with 9 nucleotides matching TRBD1. Per the germline V gene, CDR1 is LNHDA and CDR2 is SQIVND (reference sequence). The CDR3 is 14 amino acids. The ends lost 7 bases at V and 10 bases at J; junction bases unmatched: 10. CDR3 in amino acids: CASTEKQGAGKLFF. CDR3 nucleotide sequence: TGTGCCAGTACAGAAAAACAGGGGGCGGGAAAACTGTTTTTT.

The J gene is TRBJ1-1, the V gene TRBV11-3, with D hard to call. The germline V gene encodes CDR1 SGHNT and CDR2 YENEEA. The CDR3 sequence is 13 residues long. Trimming took off 1 base at V and 7 bases at J, with 10 bases between the two ends. The CDR3 loop is CASSLVGGIEAFF. The DNA for the CDR3 is TGTGCCAGCAGCTTAGTGGGAGGGATTGAAGCTTTCTTT.